The present T cell receptor (beta chain) was sequenced within a study of blood T cell repertoires in COVID-19. CDR3 length: 14 amino acids. Germline V CDR1 and CDR2: MNHEY, SMNVEV (reference sequence). V lost 6 bases and J lost 7; bases outside the gene matches: 7. Clones were sequenced by immunoSEQ multiplex PCR, and TCRdb holds only the in-frame ones, with some missing. The sample contains 210,000 or so clones, more than 75% of which appear only once. Sequencing input: peripheral blood. The genes are TRBV27 and TRBJ1-4; 8 positions match TRBD1. The receptor's source is a man aged 50 to 60 with acute or convalescent COVID-19. The CDR3 DNA is TGTGCCAGCAGGCCGGGACAGGCGTTTGAAAAACTGTTTTTT. It codes for CASRPGQAFEKLFF.